These 8 T cell receptor beta chains were all obtained from the same sample, sequenced in a study of blood T cell repertoires in COVID-19. The protocol was immunoSEQ multiplex PCR, while the TCRdb copy is restricted to in-frame clones and leaves out a portion. The sample shows about 200,000 clones, about nine tenths of them seen only once. Material for sequencing was peripheral blood. These receptors originate from a man between 18 and 29 years old with active or convalescent COVID-19.

The V call is TRBV4-2, the J call TRBJ2-1; perhaps TRBD2 as D (6 bases). Germline V gene data show CDR1 as LGHNA and CDR2 as YNFKEQ. V was clipped by 0 bases and J by 5 bases, with 17 bases between them. This CDR3 is 17 amino acids long. The CDR3 bases are TGTGCCAGCAGCCAAGATATCGGCGGGATTGGGAACAATGAGCAGTTCTTC. This encodes CASSQDIGGIGNNEQFF.

In DNA, the CDR3 is TGTGCCAGTAGTATATCCGGGCAGGGTCGCTCCTACGAGCAGTACTTC. Translating gives CASSISGQGRSYEQYF. The chain combines TRBV19 with TRBJ2-7; tentatively, D is TRBD1 (5 bases). Trimming stripped 2 bases from V and 0 bases from J, with 14 bases between. CDR1 is LNHDA and CDR2 is SQIVND in the germline V gene (reference sequence). The length of the CDR3 is 16 residues.

The chain uses TRBV6-6 and TRBJ1-1, with 8 bases that match TRBD1. Losses at the gene ends were 7 bases for V and 9 bases for J; bases not matched to a gene: 13. This CDR3 contains 14 residues. Germline assignment: CDR1 MNHNY and CDR2 SVGAGI (reference sequence). The CDR3 DNA reads as TGTGCCAGCACCACCGGAGACAGGGGTGTAAAAGCTTTCTTT. The encoded protein is CASTTGDRGVKAFF.

V gene TRBV29-1 combines with J gene TRBJ1-1; D is ambiguous. Germline V CDR1 and CDR2: SQVTM, ANQGSEA. This CDR3 has 15 amino acids. V was shortened by 6 bases and J by 0 bases, with 17 bases between the two germline ends. The CDR3 sequence is CSVKSQLRMNTEAFF. The CDR3 nucleotides read TGCAGCGTGAAGTCCCAACTGCGGATGAACACTGAAGCTTTCTTT.

The chain recombines TRBV9 with TRBJ1-4, with a tentative D call TRBD1 (5 bases). Germline values: CDR1 SGDLS, CDR2 YYNGEE. The CDR3 loop spans 16 amino acids. The ends were cut back, 0 bases at V and 2 bases at J, with 11 bases in the middle. The CDR3 sequence is CASSVGQGGTNEKLFF. The DNA of the CDR3 is TGTGCCAGCAGCGTAGGCCAGGGTGGGACTAATGAAAAACTGTTTTTT.

The gene calls are TRBV29-1 and TRBJ2-7; 12 nucleotides align to TRBD2. The trim removed 2 bases at V and 4 bases at J, leaving 9 bases unmatched. The CDR3 loop spans 16 amino acids. Germline CDR1 and CDR2: SQVTM and ANQGSEA. The CDR3 sequence is CSVELLLAGGRYEQYF. CDR3 sequence (DNA): TGCAGCGTTGAATTACTGCTAGCGGGAGGGAGGTACGAGCAGTACTTC.

V is TRBV7-9 and J is TRBJ1-2, with D tentatively TRBD1 (5 bases). The V end lost 1 base, the J end lost 2 bases, and 11 bases lay between the germline ends. CDR1 SEHNR and CDR2 FQNEAQ come from the germline V gene (reference sequence). This CDR3 spans 15 amino acids. The CDR3 nucleotides read TGTGCCAGCAGCTTAGGCGGAGGGGCCAACTATGGCTACACCTTC. It codes for CASSLGGGANYGYTF. Together with reference TRBV7-9 and TRBJ1-2, the CDR3 gives the full variable domain: DTGVSQNPRHKITKRGQNVTFRCDPISEHNRLYWYRQTLGQGPEFLTYFQNEAQLEKSRLLSDRFSAERPKGSFSTLEIQRTEQGDSAMYLCASSLGGGANYGYTFGSGTRLTVV.

The chain carries TRBV2 and TRBJ1-5, with D maybe TRBD1 (5 bases). The CDR3 is 14 amino acids. V was pared by 3 bases and J by 6 bases, with 12 bases between. Germline CDR1 and CDR2: SNHLY and FYNNEI. The CDR3 DNA reads as TGTGCCAGCAGTGAGGCAGGGATAACTCAGCCCCAGCATTTT. This sequence encodes CASSEAGITQPQHF.